Following are 3 T cell receptor beta chains from one sample sequenced in a study of neurological immune-mediated disorders (dated by TCRdb to between 2017 and 2020). Library construction relied on 5' RACE. The instrument was an Illumina HiSeq 2500. Through fastp at Q25 and MiXCR, TCRdb rebuilt clones from the public reads, retaining in-frame beta chains. For every CDR3 protein sequence, its rows merge into one entry that carries the most common genes and DNA. For this sample there are 40,000 to 55,000 distinct CDR3 sequences; around a tenth appear just once. Together, the top ten hold around 20% of the sample. Sequencing was done on a sample of PBMCs. The receptors derive from a woman between 35 and 50 years old with HTLV-1-associated myelopathy (HAM/TSP).

This clonotype has at least ten counts. The CDR3 DNA sequence: TGTGCCAGCAGTGATGACAATGAGCAGTTCTTC. Protein product: CASSDDNEQFF. The rearrangement uses TRBV2 and TRBJ2-1, with D unresolved. The CDR3 loop spans 11 amino acids. Trimming removed 3 bases from V and 5 bases from J, with 2 bases in between. Germline V CDR1 and CDR2: SNHLY, FYNNEI.

This clonotype was found many times. The V and J genes are TRBV5-1 and TRBJ2-1; TRBD2 aligns across 13 bases. Trimming cost V 2 bases and J 7 bases; bases outside gene matches: 3. This CDR3 comprises 15 residues. The germline gives CDR1 SGHRS, CDR2 YFSETQ. CDR3 protein: CASSLGLAGENEQFF. CDR3 bases: TGCGCCAGCAGCTTAGGACTAGCGGGGGAGAATGAGCAGTTCTTC. The variable domain in full, completed from reference TRBV5-1 and TRBJ2-1, reads KAGVTQTPRYLIKTRGQQVTLSCSPISGHRSVSWYQQTPGQGLQFLFEYFSETQRNKGNFPGRFSGRQFSNSRSEMNVSTLELGDSALYLCASSLGLAGENEQFFGPGTRLTVL.

This clonotype came up many times. The chain couples TRBV11-2 to TRBJ1-2; TRBD1 matches 9 bases. This CDR3 region has 13 residues. After removal of 5 bases from V and 8 bases from J, the junction contained 6 bases not matched to a gene. Germline V gene lookup returns CDR1 SGHAT and CDR2 FQNNGV. DNA of the CDR3: TGTGCCAGCAGCGCCGACAGGGGGTCAGGCTACACCTTC. This gives the protein CASSADRGSGYTF.